These T cell receptor beta chains were read from a single sample in a study of early T cells in non-severe SARS-CoV-2 infection. MiXCR was run by TCRdb on the 5' RACE reads, yielding one entry per CDR3 protein. The sample shows 50,000 or so distinct CDR3 sequences, roughly 12% of them seen only once. The sequenced sample was whole blood. The receptors shown here come from an adult who was a healthcare worker with PCR-confirmed SARS-CoV-2 infection or an uninfected control (not recorded which). The CDR3 runs from the conserved cysteine through the conserved F or W. D genes are given only for firm matches. For some rows the clone size is stated as once, few or many, or as a class when expanded; others skip it.

J: TRBJ1-2
size: few
V: TRBV24-1
D: NA
CDR3: CATSDGPSTNYGYTF
DNA: TGTGCCACCAGTGATGGACCATCGACTAACTATGGCTACACCTTC

J: TRBJ2-7
size: many
V: TRBV6-5
D: NA
CDR3: CASSWGPIPNYEQYF
DNA: TGTGCCAGCAGTTGGGGACCAATTCCTAACTACGAGCAGTACTTC

J: TRBJ1-2
size: NA
V: TRBV28
D: NA
CDR3: CASSLLSPFNYGYTF
DNA: TGTGCCAGCAGTCTCCTCTCCCCCTTTAACTATGGCTACACCTTC

J: TRBJ2-3
size: NA
V: TRBV11-2
D: NA
CDR3: CASSLVTSTDTQYF
DNA: TGTGCCAGCAGCTTAGTCACTAGCACAGATACGCAGTATTTT

J: TRBJ2-3
size: NA
V: TRBV5-6
D: TRBD2
CDR3: CASRRGLAGRLDTQYF
DNA: TGTGCCAGCAGACGGGGACTAGCGGGAAGGCTGGATACGCAGTATTTT

J: TRBJ1-6
size: few
V: TRBV3-1
D: NA
CDR3: CASSHWGSPGSPLHF
DNA: TGTGCCAGCAGCCATTGGGGCAGCCCAGGGTCACCCCTCCACTTT

J: TRBJ1-1
size: many
V: TRBV7-9
D: TRBD1
CDR3: CASSWLGQVNTEAFF
DNA: TGTGCCAGCAGCTGGCTGGGACAGGTTAACACTGAAGCTTTCTTT

J: TRBJ1-2
size: few
V: TRBV28
D: NA
CDR3: CASRSGQLYGYTF
DNA: TGTGCCAGCAGGAGCGGACAGCTCTATGGCTACACCTTC

J: TRBJ2-7
size: NA
V: TRBV7-7
D: NA
CDR3: CASSFDVRGEQYF
DNA: TGTGCTAGCAGCTTTGACGTGCGGGGCGAGCAGTACTTC

J: TRBJ1-5
size: NA
V: TRBV28
D: NA
CDR3: CASTPFSGQQHF
DNA: TGTGCCAGCACCCCGTTTAGTGGACAACAGCATTTT

J: TRBJ2-3
size: NA
V: TRBV11-3
D: NA
CDR3: CASSTTRRGRGVTDTQYF
DNA: TGTGCCAGCAGCACGACGAGGAGAGGCAGGGGAGTAACAGATACGCAGTATTTT

J: TRBJ1-4
size: many
V: TRBV29-1
D: NA
CDR3: CSVRVQSTNEKLFF
DNA: TGCAGCGTTCGGGTCCAATCAACTAATGAAAAACTGTTTTTT

J: TRBJ2-1
size: NA
V: TRBV6-5
D: NA
CDR3: CASALRGSYNEQFF
DNA: TGTGCCAGCGCCCTCAGAGGGTCCTACAATGAGCAGTTCTTC

J: TRBJ1-2
size: many
V: TRBV6-2/TRBV6-3
D: NA
CDR3: CASRRWTRDGYTF
DNA: TGTGCCAGCAGACGATGGACCAGAGATGGCTACACCTTC

J: TRBJ2-1
size: many
V: TRBV12-3/TRBV12-4
D: NA
CDR3: CASRASLNEQFF
DNA: TGTGCCAGCAGAGCCTCACTAAATGAGCAGTTCTTC

J: TRBJ2-7
size: NA
V: TRBV20-1
D: NA
CDR3: CSASETSYEQYF
DNA: TGCAGTGCGTCGGAAACCTCCTACGAGCAGTACTTC

J: TRBJ2-7
size: many
V: TRBV29-1
D: NA
CDR3: CSVMVGGPYEQYF
DNA: TGCAGCGTTATGGTCGGGGGGCCCTACGAGCAGTACTTC

J: TRBJ1-2
size: many
V: TRBV10-3
D: TRBD1
CDR3: CAISFGQGDYGYTF
DNA: TGTGCCATCAGTTTTGGACAGGGTGACTATGGCTACACCTTC

J: TRBJ1-1
size: many
V: TRBV3-1
D: NA
CDR3: CASSLAVNTEAFF
DNA: TGTGCCAGCAGCCTCGCAGTGAACACTGAAGCTTTCTTT

J: TRBJ1-5
size: many
V: TRBV11-2
D: NA
CDR3: CASSYRGNQPQHF
DNA: TGTGCCAGCAGCTATAGGGGGAATCAGCCCCAGCATTTT

J: TRBJ2-7
size: many
V: TRBV4-3
D: TRBD1
CDR3: CASSQDREGAYEQYF
DNA: TGCGCCAGCAGCCAAGATAGAGAGGGGGCGTACGAGCAGTACTTC

J: TRBJ2-7
size: NA
V: TRBV20-1
D: TRBD1
CDR3: CSAPGTDFPYEQYF
DNA: TGCAGTGCTCCGGGGACAGACTTTCCCTACGAGCAGTACTTC

J: TRBJ1-6
size: many
V: TRBV27
D: TRBD1
CDR3: CASSGTASSYNSPLHF
DNA: TGTGCCAGCAGTGGGACAGCTAGCTCCTATAATTCACCCCTCCACTTT

J: TRBJ2-3
size: many
V: TRBV7-3
D: TRBD2
CDR3: CASSRTGLRTDTQYF
DNA: TGTGCCAGCAGCCGCACGGGACTACGCACAGATACGCAGTATTTT

J: TRBJ2-7
size: many
V: TRBV7-8
D: NA
CDR3: CASRTYAERDGWQYF
DNA: TGTGCCAGCAGGACGTACGCGGAGCGCGACGGTTGGCAGTACTTC

J: TRBJ2-7
size: NA
V: TRBV12-3/TRBV12-4
D: NA
CDR3: CASSIMTTTYEQYF
DNA: TGTGCCAGCAGTATAATGACTACCACCTACGAGCAGTACTTC

J: TRBJ1-1
size: many
V: TRBV28
D: NA
CDR3: CASSTEAFF
DNA: TGTGCCAGCAGCACTGAAGCTTTCTTT

J: TRBJ2-1
size: many
V: TRBV5-5
D: TRBD2
CDR3: CASSLISSGGNEQFF
DNA: TGTGCCAGCAGCTTGATCAGTTCGGGGGGCAATGAGCAGTTCTTC

J: TRBJ1-2
size: NA
V: TRBV5-1
D: NA
CDR3: CASSLEQGTDYTF
DNA: TGCGCCAGCAGCTTGGAACAGGGCACTGACTACACCTTC

J: TRBJ1-1
size: NA
V: TRBV5-1
D: NA
CDR3: CASQGKEVNTEAFF
DNA: TGCGCCAGCCAGGGAAAGGAGGTGAACACTGAAGCTTTCTTT

J: TRBJ2-2
size: many
V: TRBV6-2/TRBV6-3
D: TRBD2
CDR3: CASSLLAGNTGELFF
DNA: TGTGCCAGCAGTCTTCTAGCGGGAAACACCGGGGAGCTGTTTTTT

J: TRBJ2-7
size: many
V: TRBV6-6
D: TRBD1
CDR3: CASRTGTGKSEQYF
DNA: TGTGCCAGCAGAACCGGGACAGGGAAGAGCGAGCAGTACTTC

J: TRBJ1-1
size: NA
V: TRBV18
D: TRBD1
CDR3: CASSPGGQGASEAFF
DNA: TGTGCCAGCTCACCCGGGGGACAGGGGGCAAGTGAAGCTTTCTTT

J: TRBJ2-1
size: many
V: TRBV6-2/TRBV6-3
D: TRBD2
CDR3: CASRVPGLAGAEQFF
DNA: TGTGCCAGCAGAGTCCCGGGACTAGCAGGAGCCGAGCAGTTCTTC

J: TRBJ1-4
size: once
V: TRBV20-1
D: NA
CDR3: CSARVTENEKLFF
DNA: TGCAGTGCTAGGGTAACGGAGAATGAAAAACTGTTTTTT

J: TRBJ1-1
size: NA
V: TRBV9
D: TRBD1
CDR3: CASSTPRTGGTDTEAFF
DNA: TGTGCCAGCAGCACCCCCCGGACAGGGGGGACGGATACTGAAGCTTTCTTT

J: TRBJ1-3
size: NA
V: TRBV3-2
D: NA
CDR3: CARTQARGGNTIYF
DNA: TGTGCCAGGACCCAGGCAAGAGGAGGAAACACCATATATTTT

J: TRBJ2-7
size: many
V: TRBV20-1
D: TRBD1
CDR3: CSAREGQGFYEQYF
DNA: TGCAGTGCTAGAGAAGGACAGGGTTTTTACGAGCAGTACTTC

J: TRBJ1-1
size: NA
V: TRBV11-2
D: NA
CDR3: CASSLVGAWGAFF
DNA: TGTGCCAGCAGCTTAGTAGGGGCCTGGGGAGCTTTCTTT

J: TRBJ2-5
size: many
V: TRBV7-9
D: TRBD2
CDR3: CASSLRLAGAPETQYF
DNA: TGTGCCAGCAGCTTACGGCTAGCGGGGGCCCCCGAGACCCAGTACTTC